One and the same sample provided the 16 T cell receptor beta chains below, sequenced in a study of T cell repertoires in cytomegalovirus infection. One entry per CDR3 protein results from TCRdb running MiXCR on the reads. The top ten clones hold about 72% of a sample with roughly 90,000 distinct CDR3 sequences, 25% to 30% of them seen once. For these TCRs, the target antigens are not known. The specimen comprised CD8+ T cells from cultured PBMCs, sampled from culture after CMV antigen stimulation. The receptors shown here come from a human donor in good health (CMV status not recorded). Some clones in this sample may be carry-over from other donors' samples.

This clonotype was seen a few times. This chain links TRBV5-1 with TRBJ2-3, with TRBD2 matching over 12 bases. CDR3 length: 16 residues. V was clipped by 4 bases and J by 1 base; unmatched bases: 4. Germline CDR1 SGHRS, CDR2 YFSETQ. In DNA, the CDR3 is TGCGCCAGCAGCAACGGACTAGCGGGGCGCACAGATACGCAGTATTTT. Translation: CASSNGLAGRTDTQYF.

The chain links TRBV4-1 to TRBJ2-2; D ambiguous. The length of the CDR3 is 14 residues. In germline, CDR1 is MGHRA, CDR2 YSYEKL. Trimming shortened V by 0 bases and J by 3 bases, and 5 bases separated the two germline ends. The CDR3 DNA reads TGCGCCAGCAGCCAAGAGGAGTACACCGGGGAGCTGTTTTTT. It encodes CASSQEEYTGELFF.

The V gene is TRBV6-2 or TRBV6-3, the J gene TRBJ1-1; D ambiguous. Germline values: CDR1 MNHEY, CDR2 SVGEGT. The CDR3 has 13 residues. V was cut by 5 bases and J by 3 bases, with 10 bases left in between. CDR3 region: CASSETVYTEAFF. In nucleotides, the CDR3 is TGTGCCAGCAGTGAGACGGTTTACACTGAAGCTTTCTTT.

The chain employs TRBV19 and TRBJ1-2; D possibly corresponds to TRBD1 (5 bases). The CDR3 is made up of 14 amino acids. V was shortened by 5 bases and J by 4 bases, with 14 bases between the two germline ends. CDR1 is LNHDA and CDR2 is SQIVND in the germline V gene (reference sequence). CDR3 amino acids: CASSEWGGPYGYTF. The CDR3 DNA is TGTGCCAGTAGTGAGTGGGGGGGACCCTATGGCTACACCTTC.

There are a few counts of this clonotype. V and J are TRBV29-1 and TRBJ1-1; TRBD1 matches 7 bases. J lost 2 bases, V lost 7 bases, and 7 bases had no gene match. Germline CDR1 SQVTM, CDR2 ANQGSEA. This CDR3 is 13 amino acids long. The CDR3 nucleotides read TGCAGCGGAAAGACAGGGATTAACACTGAAGCTTTCTTT. It specifies CSGKTGINTEAFF. Combining the CDR3 with reference TRBV29-1 and TRBJ1-1 gives the whole variable domain SAVISQKPSRDICQRGTSLTIQCQVDSQVTMMFWYRQQPGQSLTLIATANQGSEATYESGFVIDKFPISRPNLTFSTLTVSNMSPEDSSIYLCSGKTGINTEAFFGQGTRLTVV.

The CDR3 region has the DNA TGTGCCAGCAGTTTATCGGGGGGCGCGGAGGGCTACACCTTC. It specifies CASSLSGGAEGYTF. The rearrangement links TRBV27 to TRBJ1-2, with D perhaps TRBD1 (6 bases). CDR1 is MNHEY and CDR2 is SMNVEV in the germline V gene (reference sequence). The CDR3 sequence is 14 residues long. With 0 bases removed from V and 8 bases from J, the gap between germline ends came to 13 bases.

This clonotype was detected ten times or more. This chain links TRBV7-2 with TRBJ2-5; the match to TRBD2 covers 11 bases. This CDR3 has 16 amino acids. Germline V CDR1 and CDR2: SGHTA, FQGNSA. V shed 2 bases, J shed 4 bases, and the junction held 6 bases outside the gene matches. The CDR3 nucleotides read TGTGCCAGCAGCTTATACACTAGCGGGGGCGTAGAGACCCAGTACTTC. Amino acids: CASSLYTSGGVETQYF.

The rearrangement uses TRBV7-9 and TRBJ2-7, with a weak D call TRBD1 (6 bases). CDR1 and CDR2 from the germline V gene are SEHNR and FQNEAQ (reference sequence). Deletions cut 8 bases from V and 6 bases from J, with 20 bases between. This CDR3 has 14 residues. In DNA form, the CDR3 reads TGTGCCAGCGCACACCCGGGACAACTCTCCGAGCAGTACTTC. Its translation is CASAHPGQLSEQYF.

This clonotype was found a few times. The J gene is TRBJ2-3, the V gene TRBV19; 7 bases are a match to TRBD1. The V gene's germline CDR1 is LNHDA and CDR2 SQIVND (reference sequence). The CDR3 is 15 residues long. V dropped 5 bases and J dropped 0; count of bases not matched to a gene: 5. The chain's CDR3 is CASSSDRASTDTQYF. CDR3 DNA: TGTGCCAGTAGTTCCGACAGGGCTAGCACAGATACGCAGTATTTT.

The chain carries TRBV2 and TRBJ1-1, with D maybe TRBD1 (5 bases). The CDR3 runs 13 residues. The V and J ends lost 7 bases and 4 bases respectively, with 13 bases between them. Per the germline V gene, CDR1 is SNHLY and CDR2 is FYNNEI. The CDR3 loop reads CASKYPGSTEAFF. As DNA, the CDR3 is TGTGCCAGCAAATATCCAGGGAGCACTGAAGCTTTCTTT. Full variable domain (missing parts from reference TRBV2 and TRBJ1-1): EPEVTQTPSHQVTQMGQEVILRCVPISNHLYFYWYRQILGQKVEFLVSFYNNEISEKSEIFDDQFSVERPDGSNFTLKIRSTKLEDSAMYFCASKYPGSTEAFFGQGTRLTVV.

The chain carries TRBV7-8 and TRBJ1-3; TRBD1 is a possible D gene (5 bases). The CDR3 has 15 residues. Looked up from germline, CDR1 is SGHVS and CDR2 is FQNEAQ. The V and J ends lost 4 bases and 0 bases respectively, with 10 bases between them. For the CDR3, the DNA is TGTGCCAGCAGCTCCGCAGGGAACTCTGGAAACACCATATATTTT. Protein product: CASSSAGNSGNTIYF.

This clonotype was detected many times. The rearrangement joins TRBV27 to TRBJ1-1, with D perhaps TRBD1 (6 bases). The V end lost 0 bases, the J end lost 7 bases, and 12 bases lay between the germline ends. The CDR3 loop spans 14 amino acids. CDR1 is MNHEY and CDR2 is SMNVEV in the germline V gene (reference sequence). CDR3 in amino acids: CASSLSMGADEAFF. The CDR3 nucleotides read TGTGCCAGCAGTTTATCGATGGGGGCTGATGAAGCTTTCTTT.

This clonotype appeared many times. The J gene is TRBJ2-5, the V gene TRBV3-1, with D maybe TRBD1 (6 bases). V lost 0 bases and J lost 5, with 16 bases in between. This CDR3 has 16 residues. Germline V gives CDR1 LGHDT, CDR2 YNNKEL (reference sequence). In DNA form, the CDR3 reads TGTGCCAGCAGCCAAGATGAAAGGGGGTATGGGGAGACCCAGTACTTC. This codes for CASSQDERGYGETQYF.

This chain links TRBV12-3 or TRBV12-4 with TRBJ2-3; TRBD2 aligns across 9 bases. The CDR3 has 16 amino acids. With V trimmed by 7 bases and J by 0 bases, 8 bases remained unmatched. Here the CDR3 DNA reads TGTGCCAGCATCACTAGCGGGTCCCCTAGCACAGATACGCAGTATTTT. Translated, it gives CASITSGSPSTDTQYF.

The rearrangement links TRBV12-5 to TRBJ1-5; TRBD1 might be the D (5 bases). With 1 base removed from V and 2 bases from J, the gap between germline ends came to 9 bases. The CDR3 totals 15 residues. Looked up from germline, CDR1 is LGHNT and CDR2 is FRNRAP. For the CDR3, the DNA is TGTGCTAGTGGTTTGGGGGGGGGTGGCAATCAGCCCCAGCATTTT. This gives the protein CASGLGGGGNQPQHF.

This clonotype was observed at least ten times. The CDR3 spells CASSQVRDSNYGYTF. The CDR3 DNA follows: TGCGCCAGCAGCCAGGTACGGGACAGTAACTATGGCTACACCTTC. The chain carries TRBV4-1 and TRBJ1-2, with TRBD1 identical over 7 bases. The CDR3 consists of 15 residues. Germline values: CDR1 MGHRA, CDR2 YSYEKL. Germline trimming cut 3 bases from V and 1 base from J; bases unmatched to any gene: 5.